This T cell receptor beta chain originates from a study of regulatory T cells in long-lasting Graves disease. Whole-study findings and limits: TRBV28, TRBJ1-2 and TRBJ2-5 were segments that persistent disease favored.

With iRepertoire HTBI primers and Arm-PCR of CDR3 regions, TCR beta libraries were built. TCRdb recomputed calls from the multiplex PCR reads with MiXCR, one row per CDR3 protein. Here the sample spans 550,000 to 700,000 distinct CDR3 sequences, more than 15% being singletons. Germline CDR1 and CDR2: MNHEY and SMNVEV (reference sequence). Between the trimmed V and J ends, which lost 3 bases and 5 bases, there was a span of 15 bases. The CDR3 totals 15 residues. About this clonotype itself: Its antigen is unknown.

Time point denoted: newly diagnosed GD, antithyroid drugs for less than 3 months. PBMC RNA served as the TCR library source. Separately, the same data were catalogued under a study of T cells in Graves' hyperthyroidism and ophthalmopathy.

The starting material was peripheral blood mononuclear cells (PBMCs), obtained at new diagnosis, from a patient treated with antithyroid drugs. This TCR came from a man between 18 and 35 years old with Graves disease. The chain employs TRBV27 and TRBJ2-3; D possibly corresponds to TRBD2 (6 bases). This CDR3 is CASSFSGGAGDTQYF. In DNA form, the CDR3 reads TGTGCCAGCAGTTTCAGCGGAGGGGCGGGAGATACGCAGTATTTT.